The clone carrying this T cell receptor (beta chain) was detected only a few times. The antigen remains undetermined. This CDR3 region has 12 residues. CDR1 is DFQATT and CDR2 is SNEGSKA in the germline V gene (reference sequence). The ends were cut back, 6 bases at V and 9 bases at J, with 16 bases in the middle. CD4+ T cells that had been cultured provided DNA sequenced with the Oncomine TCR Beta short-read assay. One entry per CDR3 protein, called by TCRdb with MiXCR from the PCR reads. The sample consists of approximately 17,000 distinct CDR3 sequences, under 60% of them appearing once. This entry is derived from a study of vaccination and CD4 T cells after COVID-19. About the study: Nasal swab PCR had detected SARS-CoV-2 in convalescent patients, ten or so mild and one severe. From HCoV-229E, HCoV-OC43, HCoV-NL63 and SARS-CoV-2, overlapping spike peptides were used to stimulate the cells.

This sample's time point: late sampling 161 to 241 days after vaccination in a few convalescent patients. Regarding treatment: approximately nine-day PBMC culture with coronavirus spike peptide pools or control peptides (ViraFEST assay). Following culture for 10 days, CD4+ T cells were isolated by negative selection. J is TRBJ2-3 and V is TRBV20-1; TRBD2 is a possible D gene (6 bases). The starting material was CD4+ T cells from blood, cultured in vitro, obtained about 7 months after SARS-CoV-2 vaccination. The receptor was derived from a human donor who had recovered from COVID-19. CDR3: CSAAPGLVTQYF. The DNA for the CDR3 is TGCAGTGCAGCCCCGGGACTCGTCACGCAGTATTTT.